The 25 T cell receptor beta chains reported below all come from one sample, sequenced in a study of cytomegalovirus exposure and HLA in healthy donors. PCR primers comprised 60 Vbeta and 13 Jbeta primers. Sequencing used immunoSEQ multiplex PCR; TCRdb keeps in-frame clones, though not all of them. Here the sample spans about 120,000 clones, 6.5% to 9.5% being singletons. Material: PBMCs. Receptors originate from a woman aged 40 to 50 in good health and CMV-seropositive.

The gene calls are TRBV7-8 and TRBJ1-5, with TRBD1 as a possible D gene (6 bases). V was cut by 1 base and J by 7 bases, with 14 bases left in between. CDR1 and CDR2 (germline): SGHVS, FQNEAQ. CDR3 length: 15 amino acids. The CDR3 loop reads CASSLGTGQGQPQHF. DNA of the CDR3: TGTGCCAGCAGCTTAGGTACAGGGCAAGGGCAGCCCCAGCATTTT.

In DNA, the CDR3 is TGTGCCAGCAGCTTTGAGCGGGGGGCCCAAGAGACCCAGTACTTC. Its protein product is CASSFERGAQETQYF. The chain combines TRBV11-2 with TRBJ2-5; 9 bases align to TRBD2. V dropped 3 bases and J dropped 1; count of bases not matched to a gene: 3. The germline V gene encodes CDR1 SGHAT and CDR2 FQNNGV. The CDR3 totals 15 residues.

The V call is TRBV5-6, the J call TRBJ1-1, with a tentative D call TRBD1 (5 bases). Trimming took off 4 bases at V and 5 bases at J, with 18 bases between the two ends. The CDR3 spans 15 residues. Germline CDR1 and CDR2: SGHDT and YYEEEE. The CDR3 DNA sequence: TGTGCCAGCAGCCAAGGATGGGGCCACGAGACTGAAGCTTTCTTT. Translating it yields CASSQGWGHETEAFF.

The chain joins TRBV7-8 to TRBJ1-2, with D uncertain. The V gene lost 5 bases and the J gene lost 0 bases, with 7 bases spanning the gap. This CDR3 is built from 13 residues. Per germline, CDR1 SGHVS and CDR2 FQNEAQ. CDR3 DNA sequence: TGTGCCAGCAGCGGCAGTACTAACTATGGCTACACCTTC. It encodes CASSGSTNYGYTF.

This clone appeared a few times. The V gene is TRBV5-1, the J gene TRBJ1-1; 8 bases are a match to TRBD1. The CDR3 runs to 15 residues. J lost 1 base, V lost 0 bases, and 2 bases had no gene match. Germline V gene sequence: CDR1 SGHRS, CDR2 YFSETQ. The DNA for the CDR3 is TGCGCCAGCAGCTTGGATGGACAGGGGAACACTGAAGCTTTCTTT. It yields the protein CASSLDGQGNTEAFF. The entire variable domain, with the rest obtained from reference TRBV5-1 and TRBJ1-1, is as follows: KAGVTQTPRYLIKTRGQQVTLSCSPISGHRSVSWYQQTPGQGLQFLFEYFSETQRNKGNFPGRFSGRQFSNSRSEMNVSTLELGDSALYLCASSLDGQGNTEAFFGQGTRLTVV.

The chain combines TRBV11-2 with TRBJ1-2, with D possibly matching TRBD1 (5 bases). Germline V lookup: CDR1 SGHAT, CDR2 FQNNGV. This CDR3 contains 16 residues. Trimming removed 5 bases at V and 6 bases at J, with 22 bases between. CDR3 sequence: CASSQSTDTRTNGYTF. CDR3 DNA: TGTGCCAGCAGCCAATCTACGGACACCCGGACGAATGGCTACACCTTC.

As DNA, the CDR3 is TGTGCCAGCAGTTACGGGACAGAAACCTACGAGCAGTACTTC. It yields the protein CASSYGTETYEQYF. This chain links TRBV6-6 with TRBJ2-7, with 7 positions matching TRBD1. The germline V gene has CDR1 MNHNY and CDR2 SVGAGI (reference sequence). The V and J ends lost 2 bases and 2 bases, in that order; junction bases with no gene match: 3. The CDR3 runs 14 residues.

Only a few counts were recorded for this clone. CDR3 bases: TGTGCCAGCAGTGAAAGACAGGCGATTTACTCTGGAAACACCATATATTTT. It is translated as CASSERQAIYSGNTIYF. The chain recombines TRBV6-1 with TRBJ1-3; a weak D match, TRBD1 (6 bases). The CDR3 sequence is 17 residues long. Germline CDR1 and CDR2: MNHNS and SASEGT. V lost 2 bases and J 0 bases, leaving 14 bases between the germline ends.

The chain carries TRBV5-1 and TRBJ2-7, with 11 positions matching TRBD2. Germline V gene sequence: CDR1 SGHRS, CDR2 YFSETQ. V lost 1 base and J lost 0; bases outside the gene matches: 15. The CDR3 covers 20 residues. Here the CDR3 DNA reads TGCGCCAGCAGCTTGAGCCGTCGTAGCGGGGGGGGCAAGAGCTCCTACGAGCAGTACTTC. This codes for CASSLSRRSGGGKSSYEQYF.

The CDR3 spells CAWSEQAYSGNTIYF. The CDR3 nucleotides read TGTGCCTGGAGTGAACAGGCCTACTCTGGAAACACCATATATTTT. The genes are TRBV30 and TRBJ1-3; a weak D match, TRBD1 (5 bases). From germline, CDR1 is GTSNPN and CDR2 SVGIG (reference sequence). V shed 1 base and J shed 0 bases, with 10 bases lying between them. The CDR3 contains 15 residues.

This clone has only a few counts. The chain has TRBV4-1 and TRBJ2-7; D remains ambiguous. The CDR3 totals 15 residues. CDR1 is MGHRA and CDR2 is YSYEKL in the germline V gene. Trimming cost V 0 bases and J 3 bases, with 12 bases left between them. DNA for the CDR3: TGCGCCAGCAGCCAAGATGGGCGATCCAACTACGAGCAGTACTTC. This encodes CASSQDGRSNYEQYF.

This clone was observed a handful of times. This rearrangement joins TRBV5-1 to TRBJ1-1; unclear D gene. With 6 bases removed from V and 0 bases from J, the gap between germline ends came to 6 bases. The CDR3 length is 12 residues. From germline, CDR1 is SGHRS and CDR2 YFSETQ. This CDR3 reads CASNNLNTEAFF. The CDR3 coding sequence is TGCGCCAGCAACAATTTGAACACTGAAGCTTTCTTT. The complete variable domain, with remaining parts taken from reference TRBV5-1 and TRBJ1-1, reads KAGVTQTPRYLIKTRGQQVTLSCSPISGHRSVSWYQQTPGQGLQFLFEYFSETQRNKGNFPGRFSGRQFSNSRSEMNVSTLELGDSALYLCASNNLNTEAFFGQGTRLTVV.

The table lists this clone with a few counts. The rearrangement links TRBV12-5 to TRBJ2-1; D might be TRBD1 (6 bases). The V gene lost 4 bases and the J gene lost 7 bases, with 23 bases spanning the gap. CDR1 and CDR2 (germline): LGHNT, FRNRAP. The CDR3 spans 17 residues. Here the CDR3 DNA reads TGTGCTAGTGGTTCTCGACCGGCAGGGGCCGGAATAAATGAGCAGTTCTTC. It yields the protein CASGSRPAGAGINEQFF.

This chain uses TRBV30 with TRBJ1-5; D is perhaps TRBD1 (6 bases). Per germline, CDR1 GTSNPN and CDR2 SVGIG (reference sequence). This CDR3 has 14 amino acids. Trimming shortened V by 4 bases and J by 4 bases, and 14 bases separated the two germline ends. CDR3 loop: CAWKGRQANQPQHF. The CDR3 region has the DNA TGTGCCTGGAAGGGGAGACAGGCTAATCAGCCCCAGCATTTT.

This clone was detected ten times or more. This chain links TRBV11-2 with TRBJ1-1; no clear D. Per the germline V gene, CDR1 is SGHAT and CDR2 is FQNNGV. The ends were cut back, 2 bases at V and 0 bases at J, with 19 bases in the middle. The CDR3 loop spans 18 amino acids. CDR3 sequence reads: CASSLFSYNMRVNTEAFF. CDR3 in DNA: TGTGCCAGCAGCTTATTTAGTTACAACATGAGGGTGAACACTGAAGCTTTCTTT.

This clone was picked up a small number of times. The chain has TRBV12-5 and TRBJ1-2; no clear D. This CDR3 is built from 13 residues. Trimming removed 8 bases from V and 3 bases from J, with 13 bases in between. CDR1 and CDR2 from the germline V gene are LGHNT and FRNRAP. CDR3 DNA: TGTGCTAGTAGCGGGTACGGGGACTATGGCTACACCTTC. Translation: CASSGYGDYGYTF.

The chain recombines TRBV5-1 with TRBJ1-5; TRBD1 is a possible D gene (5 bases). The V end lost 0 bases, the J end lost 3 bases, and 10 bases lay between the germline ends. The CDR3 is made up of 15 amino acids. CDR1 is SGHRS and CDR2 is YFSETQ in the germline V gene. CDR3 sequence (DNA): TGCGCCAGCAGCTTGGAAGGGGCCTACAATCAGCCCCAGCATTTT. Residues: CASSLEGAYNQPQHF.

The DNA for the CDR3 is TGTGCCAGCAGCGACAGCCGCAATCAGCCCCAGCATTTT. Translation: CASSDSRNQPQHF. The chain employs TRBV7-2 and TRBJ1-5; the D gene is possibly TRBD1 (5 bases). The CDR3 totals 13 residues. The V end was cut by 5 bases, the J end by 2 bases, with 7 bases between. CDR1 and CDR2 from the germline V gene are SGHTA and FQGNSA.

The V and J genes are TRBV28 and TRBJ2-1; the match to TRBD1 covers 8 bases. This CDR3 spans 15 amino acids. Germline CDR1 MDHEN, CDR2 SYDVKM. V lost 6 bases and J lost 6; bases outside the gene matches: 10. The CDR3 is CASRLDRAFRNEQFF. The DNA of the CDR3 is TGTGCCAGCAGGCTGGACAGGGCCTTTCGCAATGAGCAGTTCTTC. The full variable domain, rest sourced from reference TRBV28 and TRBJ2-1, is DVKVTQSSRYLVKRTGEKVFLECVQDMDHENMFWYRQDPGLGLRLIYFSYDVKMKEKGDIPEGYSVSREKKERFSLILESASTNQTSMYLCASRLDRAFRNEQFFGPGTRLTVL.

CDR3 coding DNA: TGTGCCAGTAGTATAGGTCCCCCCGGACAGGGACGGTACGAGCAGTACTTC. Residues: CASSIGPPGQGRYEQYF. V gene TRBV19 combines with J gene TRBJ2-5; TRBD1 matches 8 bases. The DNA end lines up better with TRBJ2-7; the J call may be wrong. The CDR3 loop spans 17 amino acids. The germline V gene encodes CDR1 LNHDA and CDR2 SQIVND (reference sequence).

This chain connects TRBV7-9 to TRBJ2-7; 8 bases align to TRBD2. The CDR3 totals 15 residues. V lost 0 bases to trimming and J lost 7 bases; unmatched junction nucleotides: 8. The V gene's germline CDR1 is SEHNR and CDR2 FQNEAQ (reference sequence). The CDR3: CASSLAGAGVAEQYF. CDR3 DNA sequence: TGTGCCAGCAGCTTAGCAGGAGCGGGGGTAGCGGAGCAGTACTTC.

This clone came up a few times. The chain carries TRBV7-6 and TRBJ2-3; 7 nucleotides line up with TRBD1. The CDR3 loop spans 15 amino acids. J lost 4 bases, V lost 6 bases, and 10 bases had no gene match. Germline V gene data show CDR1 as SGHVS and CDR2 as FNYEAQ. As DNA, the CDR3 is TGTGCCAGCAGTTACAGGGGCCAATCGGCAGATACGCAGTATTTT. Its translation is CASSYRGQSADTQYF.

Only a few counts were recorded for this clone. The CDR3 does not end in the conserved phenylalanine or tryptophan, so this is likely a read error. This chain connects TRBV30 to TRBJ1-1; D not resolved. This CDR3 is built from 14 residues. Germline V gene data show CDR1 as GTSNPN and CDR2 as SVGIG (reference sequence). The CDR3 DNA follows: TGTGCCTGGTTCCGTTCGTCCATGAAAACTGAAGCTTTCTTG. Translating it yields CAWFRSSMKTEAFL.

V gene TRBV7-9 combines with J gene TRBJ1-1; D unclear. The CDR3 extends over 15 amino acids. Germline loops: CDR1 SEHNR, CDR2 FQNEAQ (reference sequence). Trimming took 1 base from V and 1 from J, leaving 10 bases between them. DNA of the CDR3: TGTGCCAGCAGCTTAGGGCCGGGAACGAACACTGAAGCTTTCTTT. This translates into CASSLGPGTNTEAFF.

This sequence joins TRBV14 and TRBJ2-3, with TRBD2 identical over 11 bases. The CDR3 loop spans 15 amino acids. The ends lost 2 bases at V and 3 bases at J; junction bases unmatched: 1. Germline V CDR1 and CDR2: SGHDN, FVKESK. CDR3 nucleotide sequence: TGTGCCAGCAGCCAACTAGCGGGGGGTACAGATACGCAGTATTTT. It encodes CASSQLAGGTDTQYF.